A single sample is the source of the 7 T cell receptor beta chains below, sequenced in a study of T cell responses to AZD1222 COVID-19 vaccine. The assay was immunoSEQ multiplex PCR, and TCRdb's table has in-frame clones only and misses some. The sample contains about 130,000 clones, 92% of which appear only once. The source was peripheral blood, collected 28 days after the second AZD1222 dose. The receptors shown here come from an adult who received the AZD1222 COVID-19 vaccine.

The V and J genes are TRBV18 and TRBJ2-5, with 11 bases matching TRBD1. From germline, CDR1 is KGHSH and CDR2 LQKENI. Trimming at V came to 3 bases and at J to 5 bases, leaving 8 bases not matched to a gene. CDR3 length: 16 residues. DNA of the CDR3: TGTGCCAGCTCACCGCTCGGGACAGGGGGAGAGGAGACCCAGTACTTC. Amino acid sequence: CASSPLGTGGEETQYF.

The chain has TRBV25-1 and TRBJ1-2; D remains unclear. The CDR3 has 15 residues. Germline values: CDR1 MGHDK, CDR2 SYGVNS. Between the trimmed V and J ends, which lost 2 bases and 4 bases, there was a span of 14 bases. The CDR3 spells CASSEPGRPVYGYTF. In DNA form, the CDR3 reads TGTGCCAGCAGTGAACCGGGCAGACCGGTCTATGGCTACACCTTC.

This rearrangement joins TRBV19 to TRBJ1-2, with unresolved D. Germline lookup yields CDR1 LNHDA and CDR2 SQIVND (reference sequence). V lost 3 bases and J 2 bases, leaving 7 bases between the germline ends. CDR3 length: 13 residues. Written as DNA, the CDR3 is TGTGCCAGTAGTATCATGAAGAACTATGGCTACACCTTC. Protein product: CASSIMKNYGYTF.

The CDR3 DNA is TGCGCCAGCAGCCTCAGGGGGATAGATGGCTACACCTTC. Residues: CASSLRGIDGYTF. This sequence joins TRBV4-3 and TRBJ1-2; 7 nucleotides match TRBD1. V was pared by 4 bases and J by 6 bases, with 5 bases of the junction left unmatched. This CDR3 contains 13 residues. Germline-derived CDR1 and CDR2 are LGHNA and YSLEER.

CDR3 nucleotides: TGCGCCAGCAGTGAATCGACAGGGATTGAAGCTTTCTTT. Translation: CASSESTGIEAFF. V gene TRBV10-2 combines with J gene TRBJ1-1; TRBD1 agrees at 7 bases. CDR1 is WSHSY and CDR2 is SAAADI in the germline V gene. There are 13 residues in the CDR3. V was pared by 3 bases and J by 7 bases, with 5 bases of the junction left unmatched.

The rearrangement uses TRBV27 and TRBJ1-1; D possibly corresponds to TRBD1 (6 bases). CDR3 length: 15 residues. CDR1 is MNHEY, CDR2 SMNVEV, per germline (reference sequence). V shed 3 bases and J shed 4 bases, with 15 bases lying between them. CDR3 loop: CASSFDRTVGTEAFF. In DNA form, the CDR3 reads TGTGCCAGCAGTTTCGACAGGACCGTAGGCACTGAAGCTTTCTTT.

V and J are TRBV12-3 or TRBV12-4 and TRBJ2-7, with D unresolved. The CDR3 covers 13 residues. V was shortened by 3 bases and J by 3 bases, with 9 bases between the two germline ends. This CDR3 reads CASSFGPRYEQYF. The CDR3 coding sequence is TGTGCCAGCAGTTTTGGACCCCGCTACGAGCAGTACTTC.